These 30 T cell receptor beta chains originate from one sample sequenced in a study of PD-1 blockade in classical Hodgkin lymphoma. This table comes from immunoSEQ multiplex PCR, and its TCRdb copy is limited to in-frame clones, with some not included. This sample carries 30,000 to 45,000 clones, more than 75% of them seen once, and the ten largest clones take about 9%. All patients experienced relapse after autologous stem cell transplantation, and brentuximab vedotin exposure was variable. The starting material was peripheral blood mononuclear cells (PBMCs), obtained at baseline. Receptors originate from a human donor with classical Hodgkin lymphoma.

About this clone: Other DNA sequences within the sample encode an identical CDR3. The chain carries TRBV9 and TRBJ1-1; D is uncertain. CDR3 size: 13 residues. Trimming took off 2 bases at V and 4 bases at J, with 9 bases between the two ends. Per the germline V gene, CDR1 is SGDLS and CDR2 is YYNGEE. DNA for the CDR3: TGTGCCAGCAGCGTCCGCCCGGGCACTGAAGCTTTCTTT. This codes for CASSVRPGTEAFF. The variable domain in full, completed from reference TRBV9 and TRBJ1-1, reads DSGVTQTPKHLITATGQRVTLRCSPRSGDLSVYWYQQSLDQGLQFLIQYYNGEERAKGNILERFSAQQFPDLHSELNLSSLELGDSALYFCASSVRPGTEAFFGQGTRLTVV.

The chain employs TRBV4-3 and TRBJ2-1, with a weak D call TRBD2 (6 bases). The CDR3 spans 15 residues. Trimming removed 3 bases from V and 7 bases from J, with 16 bases in between. Germline V gene lookup returns CDR1 LGHNA and CDR2 YSLEER. Written as DNA, the CDR3 is TGCGCCAGCAGCCAGGGGGACTGGCTAAGGAATGAGCAGTTCTTC. Translation: CASSQGDWLRNEQFF.

This clone has just one count. The rearrangement joins TRBV5-6 to TRBJ1-3, with no clear D. The ends were cut back, 4 bases at V and 0 bases at J, with 8 bases in the middle. Germline CDR1 SGHDT, CDR2 YYEEEE. The CDR3 spans 14 residues. This CDR3 reads CASSVIFSGNTIYF. DNA for the CDR3: TGTGCCAGCAGCGTTATATTCTCTGGAAACACCATATATTTT.

This clone was seen a single time. This chain uses TRBV7-2 with TRBJ1-2, with no clear D. The CDR3 is 13 amino acids. Per germline, CDR1 SGHTA and CDR2 FQGNSA. With 1 base removed from V and 5 bases from J, the gap between germline ends came to 8 bases. CDR3 protein: CASSLGTEYGYTF. CDR3 bases: TGTGCCAGCAGCTTAGGAACGGAGTATGGCTACACCTTC.

The V call is TRBV5-1, the J call TRBJ2-3; D is undetermined. CDR1 SGHRS and CDR2 YFSETQ come from the germline V gene. The CDR3 contains 12 residues. V gave up 2 bases and J gave up 0 bases, with 1 base separating them. CDR3 sequence (DNA): TGCGCCAGCAGCTTTAGCACAGATACGCAGTATTTT. Its translation: CASSFSTDTQYF.

The V gene is TRBV7-9, the J gene TRBJ1-2; no firm D call. The CDR3 extends over 15 amino acids. The V gene's germline CDR1 is SEHNR and CDR2 FQNEAQ (reference sequence). The V gene lost 7 bases and the J gene lost 4 bases, with 19 bases spanning the gap. CDR3 sequence: CASTMMGPELYGYTF. Here the CDR3 DNA reads TGTGCCAGCACCATGATGGGCCCAGAGCTCTATGGCTACACCTTC.

This chain links TRBV15 with TRBJ1-5, with D uncertain. CDR1 and CDR2 from the germline V gene are LNHNV and YYDKDF (reference sequence). The CDR3 is 18 amino acids. Trimming removed 1 base from V and 6 bases from J, with 22 bases in between. CDR3 protein: CATSRGLTTLSVRQPQHF. The CDR3 nucleotides are TGTGCCACCAGCAGAGGACTCACAACTCTTAGCGTTCGTCAGCCCCAGCATTTT.

The chain recombines TRBV27 with TRBJ2-3; D not certain. CDR3 length equals 11 residues. From germline, CDR1 is MNHEY and CDR2 SMNVEV (reference sequence). The V end was cut by 3 bases, the J end by 7 bases, with 5 bases between. CDR3 loop: CASSFRYTQYF. CDR3 nucleotides: TGTGCCAGCAGTTTTCGGTATACGCAGTATTTT.

The chain combines TRBV18 with TRBJ1-1; TRBD1 agrees at 7 bases. The CDR3 loop spans 16 amino acids. The trim removed 6 bases at V and 0 bases at J, leaving 10 bases unmatched. Germline V gene lookup returns CDR1 KGHSH and CDR2 LQKENI. CDR3 in amino acids: CASSLGWDRMNTEAFF. As DNA, the CDR3 is TGTGCCAGCTCCCTTGGGTGGGACAGAATGAACACTGAAGCTTTCTTT. The full variable domain, with the rest looked up from reference TRBV18 and TRBJ1-1, is NAGVMQNPRHLVRRRGQEARLRCSPMKGHSHVYWYRQLPEEGLKFMVYLQKENIIDESGMPKERFSAEFPKEGPSILRIQQVVRGDSAAYFCASSLGWDRMNTEAFFGQGTRLTVV.

This chain connects TRBV7-2 to TRBJ2-1, with D maybe TRBD2 (6 bases). V shed 0 bases and J shed 6 bases, with 12 bases lying between them. This CDR3 contains 15 residues. Germline V gives CDR1 SGHTA, CDR2 FQGNSA. The CDR3 protein is CASSLAGGLANEQFF. CDR3 nucleotide sequence: TGTGCCAGCAGCTTAGCGGGGGGATTGGCCAATGAGCAGTTCTTC.

The chain has TRBV7-3 and TRBJ2-6; perhaps TRBD2 as D (6 bases). CDR3 length: 16 amino acids. Per germline, CDR1 SGHTA and CDR2 FQGTGA. V lost 6 bases and J lost 2, with 14 bases in between. CDR3 loop: CASSRLGEPGANVLTF. The DNA of the CDR3 is TGTGCCAGCAGTCGACTAGGGGAACCTGGGGCCAACGTCCTGACTTTC.

The CDR3 spells CAWSGSLTGELFF. CDR3 bases: TGTGCCTGGAGTGGGTCTCTCACCGGGGAGCTGTTTTTT. V is TRBV30 and J is TRBJ2-2; unclear D gene. V lost 1 base, J lost 4 bases, and 7 bases lay in between. Germline loops: CDR1 GTSNPN, CDR2 SVGIG (reference sequence). The CDR3 runs to 13 residues.

The chain combines TRBV18 with TRBJ1-6; D not resolved. CDR1 is KGHSH, CDR2 LQKENI, per germline. The V and J ends lost 5 bases and 10 bases respectively, with 12 bases between them. This CDR3 region has 13 residues. CDR3: CASSVETVSPLHF. The CDR3 DNA reads as TGTGCCAGCTCAGTAGAAACAGTCTCACCCCTCCACTTT.

The chain recombines TRBV30 with TRBJ1-5, with a tentative D call TRBD1 (5 bases). Between the trimmed V and J ends, which lost 2 bases and 1 base, there was a span of 12 bases. Germline V gene data show CDR1 as GTSNPN and CDR2 as SVGIG (reference sequence). This CDR3 is built from 15 residues. The CDR3 DNA reads TGTGCCTGGAGTCGTGGATGGGGGAGCAATCAGCCCCAGCATTTT. Protein sequence: CAWSRGWGSNQPQHF.

The rearrangement joins TRBV19 to TRBJ1-1; a weak D match, TRBD1 (6 bases). Trimming removed 5 bases at V and 1 base at J, with 14 bases between. There are 15 residues in the CDR3. Germline V lookup: CDR1 LNHDA, CDR2 SQIVND (reference sequence). In nucleotides, the CDR3 is TGTGCCAGTAGTCTTACAGGGCGTTGGAACACTGAAGCTTTCTTT. This encodes CASSLTGRWNTEAFF.

The CDR3 DNA sequence: TGTGCCAGCAGTTCTACAGGGGTGGGCTACTATGGCTACACCTTC. This encodes CASSSTGVGYYGYTF. The chain recombines TRBV28 with TRBJ1-2, with 7 bases matching TRBD1. Germline trimming cut 4 bases from V and 3 bases from J; bases unmatched to any gene: 8. The CDR3 length is 15 residues. In germline, CDR1 is MDHEN, CDR2 SYDVKM.

This rearrangement joins TRBV15 to TRBJ1-1; D is unclear. V was shortened by 2 bases and J by 3 bases, with 19 bases between the two germline ends. The CDR3 has 17 amino acids. The germline CDR1 and CDR2 sequences are LNHNV and YYDKDF (reference sequence). The CDR3 DNA is TGTGCCACCAGCAGACCCGGCAGGTACATCCGGGACACTGAAGCTTTCTTT. This translates into CATSRPGRYIRDTEAFF.

The V gene is TRBV6-5, the J gene TRBJ2-2, with D uncertain. The V and J ends lost 8 bases and 2 bases respectively, with 15 bases between them. The V gene's germline CDR1 is MNHEY and CDR2 SVGAGI. This CDR3 contains 15 residues. The CDR3 here is CASGRAGRNTGELFF. Written as DNA, the CDR3 is TGTGCCAGCGGTCGAGCAGGACGAAACACCGGGGAGCTGTTTTTT.

This clone was recorded only once. The CDR3 DNA follows: TGTGCCAGCAGCGTAGAGTGGGGGATCTCCTACAATGAGCAGTTCTTC. It translates to CASSVEWGISYNEQFF. The gene calls are TRBV9 and TRBJ2-1; D could derive from TRBD1 or TRBD2 (5 bases each). Trimming removed 0 bases from V and 0 bases from J, with 10 bases in between. Germline assignment: CDR1 SGDLS and CDR2 YYNGEE. The CDR3 spans 16 residues.

The chain has TRBV5-6 and TRBJ1-5; 7 bases fit TRBD1. CDR3 length equals 17 residues. Trimming cost V 0 bases and J 0 bases; bases outside gene matches: 6. Per germline, CDR1 SGHDT and CDR2 YYEEEE. CDR3 protein: CASSLGGGANSNQPQHF. The CDR3 region has the DNA TGTGCCAGCAGCTTGGGAGGGGGCGCCAATAGCAATCAGCCCCAGCATTTT.

The chain combines TRBV6-5 with TRBJ2-7; D remains unclear. V lost 0 bases and J lost 2, with 11 bases in between. The CDR3 loop spans 15 amino acids. Germline V gives CDR1 MNHEY, CDR2 SVGAGI. Written as DNA, the CDR3 is TGTGCCAGCAGTTACTCGACTTATTCCACCTACGAGCAGTACTTC. Amino acid sequence: CASSYSTYSTYEQYF.

The chain uses TRBV19 and TRBJ1-1, with TRBD1 identical over 8 bases. Per the germline V gene, CDR1 is LNHDA and CDR2 is SQIVND (reference sequence). The CDR3 length is 12 residues. V lost 9 bases and J lost 5; bases outside the gene matches: 5. Written as DNA, the CDR3 is TGTGCCAGCCAGGGGGCATTTACTGAAGCTTTCTTT. It yields the protein CASQGAFTEAFF. Looking up the rest from reference TRBV19 and TRBJ1-1 gives the full variable domain: DGGITQSPKYLFRKEGQNVTLSCEQNLNHDAMYWYRQDPGQGLRLIYYSQIVNDFQKGDIAEGYSVSREKKESFPLTVTSAQKNPTAFYLCASQGAFTEAFFGQGTRLTVV.

This clone was recorded once. This rearrangement joins TRBV7-6 to TRBJ1-2; maybe TRBD1 (6 bases). Trimming left V 1 base short and J 5 bases short, with 14 bases between. CDR1 and CDR2 (germline): SGHVS, FNYEAQ. The CDR3 runs to 15 residues. The CDR3 here is CASSLVARGEYGYTF. CDR3 coding DNA: TGTGCCAGCAGCTTAGTCGCCAGGGGAGAGTATGGCTACACCTTC. Based on the CDR3 plus reference TRBV7-6 and TRBJ1-2, the full variable domain is GAGVSQSPRYKVTKRGQDVALRCDPISGHVSLYWYRQALGQGPEFLTYFNYEAQQDKSGLPNDRFSAERPEGSISTLTIQRTEQRDSAMYRCASSLVARGEYGYTFGSGTRLTVV.

The CDR3 DNA follows: TGTGCCACCAGGGTCTCTGGGGCCAACGTCCTGACTTTC. Protein: CATRVSGANVLTF. The chain uses TRBV15 and TRBJ2-6; D remains ambiguous. The V and J ends lost 6 bases and 0 bases respectively, with 3 bases between them. This CDR3 region has 13 residues. Germline values: CDR1 LNHNV, CDR2 YYDKDF (reference sequence).

In its sample, this clone was seen once. The V gene is TRBV5-1, the J gene TRBJ2-7; 8 bases are shared with TRBD1. The germline CDR1 and CDR2 sequences are SGHRS and YFSETQ. The CDR3 consists of 15 residues. Losses at the gene ends were 4 bases for V and 2 bases for J; bases not matched to a gene: 8. The CDR3 DNA is TGCGCCAGCAGCACACTAACGGGACAGGCCTACGAGCAGTACTTC. Amino acids: CASSTLTGQAYEQYF.

The rearrangement joins TRBV5-1 to TRBJ2-1, with 12 bases identical to TRBD2. Germline CDR1 and CDR2: SGHRS and YFSETQ. After removal of 6 bases from V and 4 bases from J, the junction contained 5 bases not matched to a gene. This CDR3 is 15 amino acids long. The CDR3, as DNA: TGCGCCAGCACCAGGACTAGCGGGGTATACAATGAGCAGTTCTTC. Protein: CASTRTSGVYNEQFF.

The rearrangement links TRBV2 to TRBJ1-2, with D unclear. CDR1 is SNHLY, CDR2 FYNNEI, per germline. V lost 1 base and J lost 2, with 5 bases in between. The CDR3 runs to 13 residues. As DNA, the CDR3 is TGTGCCAGCAGTGAAGAACAGAACTATGGCTACACCTTC. Encoded protein: CASSEEQNYGYTF.

The chain has TRBV19 and TRBJ1-4, with D unresolved. Trimming shortened V by 3 bases and J by 0 bases, and 8 bases separated the two germline ends. This CDR3 is built from 15 residues. Germline assignment: CDR1 LNHDA and CDR2 SQIVND (reference sequence). The CDR3 protein is CASSIGQATNEKLFF. In nucleotides, the CDR3 is TGTGCCAGTAGTATTGGGCAAGCAACTAATGAAAAACTGTTTTTT. Looking up the rest from reference TRBV19 and TRBJ1-4 gives the full variable domain: DGGITQSPKYLFRKEGQNVTLSCEQNLNHDAMYWYRQDPGQGLRLIYYSQIVNDFQKGDIAEGYSVSREKKESFPLTVTSAQKNPTAFYLCASSIGQATNEKLFFGSGTQLSVL.

J is TRBJ1-1 and V is TRBV7-6; weak D call: TRBD1 (5 bases). V gave up 5 bases and J gave up 6 bases, with 16 bases separating them. Germline values: CDR1 SGHVS, CDR2 FNYEAQ. The CDR3 length is 14 residues. The CDR3 DNA reads as TGTGCCAGCAGCCCCGGGCAGGGTGGCGCTGAAGCTTTCTTT. Protein product: CASSPGQGGAEAFF.

This chain connects TRBV4-1 to TRBJ1-5; D unresolved. The V end lost 0 bases, the J end lost 5 bases, and 17 bases lay between the germline ends. Germline CDR1 is MGHRA and CDR2 is YSYEKL. The CDR3 runs to 17 residues. The CDR3: CASSQDLGRKGDQPQHF. The CDR3 nucleotides read TGCGCCAGCAGCCAAGATCTAGGGCGAAAGGGCGATCAGCCCCAGCATTTT.